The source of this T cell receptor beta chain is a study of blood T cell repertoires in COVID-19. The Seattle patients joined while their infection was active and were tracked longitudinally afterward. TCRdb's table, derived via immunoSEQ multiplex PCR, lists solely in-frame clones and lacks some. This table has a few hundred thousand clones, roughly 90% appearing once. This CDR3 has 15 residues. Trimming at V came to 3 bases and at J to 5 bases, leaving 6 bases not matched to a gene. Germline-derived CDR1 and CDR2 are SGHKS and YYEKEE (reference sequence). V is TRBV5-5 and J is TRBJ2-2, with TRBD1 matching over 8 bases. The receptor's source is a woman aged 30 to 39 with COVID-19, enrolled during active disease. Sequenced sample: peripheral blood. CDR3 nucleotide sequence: TGTGCCAGCAGCTCGACAGGGGAGGAAACCGGGGAGCTGTTTTTT. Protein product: CASSSTGEETGELFF. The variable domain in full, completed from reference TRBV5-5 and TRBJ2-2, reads DAGVTQSPTHLIKTRGQQVTLRCSPISGHKSVSWYQQVLGQGPQFIFQYYEKEERGRGNFPDRFSARQFPNYSSELNVNALLLGDSALYLCASSSTGEETGELFFGEGSRLTVL.